These 32 T cell receptor beta chains came from one sample sequenced in a study of blood T cell repertoires in COVID-19. Sequencing used immunoSEQ multiplex PCR; TCRdb keeps in-frame clones, though not all of them. This table has about 100,000 clones, 85% to 90% appearing once. The specimen was peripheral blood. The receptors were sampled from a woman over 75 with acute or convalescent COVID-19.

The chain is built from TRBV28 and TRBJ2-3, with 11 bases aligning to TRBD2. After removal of 2 bases from V and 4 bases from J, the junction contained 11 bases not matched to a gene. The CDR3 is made up of 18 amino acids. Germline V gene lookup returns CDR1 MDHEN and CDR2 SYDVKM. Here the CDR3 DNA reads TGTGCCAGCAGTTTAGGGCTAGCGGGGGGCCGGGTCGCAGATACGCAGTATTTT. Encoded protein: CASSLGLAGGRVADTQYF.

This clone has only one observation. In DNA form, the CDR3 reads TGTGCCAGCAGATTACCCCCCGGGGGGGACACAGATACGCAGTATTTT. Its protein is CASRLPPGGDTDTQYF. The V and J genes are TRBV27 and TRBJ2-3; TRBD2 agrees at 8 bases. The ends lost 6 bases at V and 2 bases at J; junction bases unmatched: 10. This CDR3 spans 16 amino acids. Germline values: CDR1 MNHEY, CDR2 SMNVEV (reference sequence).

The chain is built from TRBV11-2 and TRBJ2-5; 9 bases align to TRBD1. The CDR3 runs to 15 residues. The ends lost 1 base at V and 0 bases at J; junction bases unmatched: 0. Per the germline V gene, CDR1 is SGHAT and CDR2 is FQNNGV. CDR3 amino acids: CASSLGTGDQETQYF. The CDR3 region has the DNA TGTGCCAGCAGCTTAGGGACAGGGGACCAAGAGACCCAGTACTTC. The whole variable domain, filled in from reference TRBV11-2 and TRBJ2-5, reads EAGVAQSPRYKIIEKRQSVAFWCNPISGHATLYWYQQILGQGPKLLIQFQNNGVVDDSQLPKDRFSAERLKGVDSTLKIQPAKLEDSAVYLCASSLGTGDQETQYFGPGTRLLVL.

The rearrangement joins TRBV7-9 to TRBJ2-2; TRBD2 agrees at 11 bases. V dropped 5 bases and J dropped 2; count of bases not matched to a gene: 4. CDR3 length: 16 amino acids. In germline, CDR1 is SEHNR, CDR2 FQNEAQ (reference sequence). The DNA of the CDR3 is TGTGCCAGCAGCATTACTAGCGGGGGAAACACCGGGGAGCTGTTTTTT. It codes for CASSITSGGNTGELFF.

V usage is TRBV21-1 and J usage is TRBJ2-7; the tabulated D call, TRBD1, remains unverified against the DNA. TRBV21-1 is listed as a pseudogene. The length of the CDR3 is 14 residues. The CDR3 sequence is CASSKTGEEYEQYF. CDR3 bases: TGTGCCAGCAGCAAGACAGGGGAAGAGTACGAGCAGTACTTC.

The rearrangement links TRBV12-3 or TRBV12-4 to TRBJ1-2; no firm D call. Trimming removed 3 bases at V and 8 bases at J, with 13 bases between. This CDR3 comprises 13 residues. This CDR3 reads CASSFSGPGGYTF. The CDR3 nucleotides are TGTGCCAGCAGTTTCTCCGGCCCCGGGGGCTACACCTTC.

The chain joins TRBV28 to TRBJ2-7; TRBD2 aligns across 10 bases. This CDR3 contains 15 residues. Germline lookup yields CDR1 MDHEN and CDR2 SYDVKM. Trimming took 5 bases from V and 3 from J; bases not matched to a gene: 7. CDR3 in amino acids: CASSPGLAADYEQYF. The DNA of the CDR3 is TGTGCCAGCAGTCCTGGACTAGCGGCCGACTACGAGCAGTACTTC.

The V gene is TRBV7-2, the J gene TRBJ2-2; 12 nucleotides align to TRBD2. J was trimmed by 6 bases and V by 1 base; bases with no gene match: 3. Germline lookup yields CDR1 SGHTA and CDR2 FQGNSA. The CDR3 has 16 residues. The CDR3 spells CASSLVPSGGAGELFF. CDR3 DNA sequence: TGTGCCAGCAGCTTAGTACCTAGCGGGGGGGCCGGGGAGCTGTTTTTT.

This clone was seen a handful of times. The V gene is TRBV20-1, the J gene TRBJ2-3, with D possibly matching TRBD1 (5 bases). The CDR3 has 14 amino acids. Germline values: CDR1 DFQATT, CDR2 SNEGSKA (reference sequence). V was cut by 5 bases and J by 8 bases, with 20 bases left in between. CDR3 bases: TGCAGTGCTGGTGAAGTTGCGGCAAGGGGTACGCAGTATTTT. This sequence encodes CSAGEVAARGTQYF.

The genes are TRBV3-1 (or the pseudogene TRBV3-2) and TRBJ1-2; D unclear. V was pared by 0 bases and J by 7 bases, with 15 bases between. In germline, CDR1 is LGHDT, CDR2 YNNKEL (reference sequence). This CDR3 has 15 residues. The CDR3 loop reads CASSQDPAGNSGYTF. For the CDR3, the DNA is TGTGCCAGCAGCCAAGATCCCGCGGGAAATAGTGGCTACACCTTC.

The chain's CDR3 is CASSQDWQISNQPQHF. CDR3 nucleotide sequence: TGCGCCAGCAGCCAAGATTGGCAGATTAGCAATCAGCCCCAGCATTTT. The rearrangement links TRBV4-1 to TRBJ1-5; D not resolved. Germline CDR1 is MGHRA and CDR2 is YSYEKL. The CDR3 sequence is 16 residues long. Between the trimmed V and J ends, which lost 0 bases and 0 bases, there was a span of 9 bases.

J is TRBJ2-7 and V is TRBV7-6; TRBD2 matches 11 bases. Germline CDR1 SGHVS, CDR2 FNYEAQ. V lost 3 bases, J lost 6 bases, and 10 bases stayed unmatched. CDR3 size: 16 residues. The CDR3 DNA reads TGTGCCAGCAGCTTTAGCGGGGGGGCTCAACCGGGCGAGCAGTACTTC. The encoded protein is CASSFSGGAQPGEQYF.

The chain has TRBV18 and TRBJ1-1; D is uncertain. V lost 2 bases and J lost 10, with 17 bases in between. This CDR3 spans 14 amino acids. The germline V gene encodes CDR1 KGHSH and CDR2 LQKENI. CDR3 amino acids: CASSPLAEATRAFF. In DNA, the CDR3 is TGTGCCAGCTCACCATTGGCAGAGGCCACCAGAGCTTTCTTT.

V usage is TRBV28 and J usage is TRBJ2-5, with a weak D call TRBD1 (5 bases). Per the germline V gene, CDR1 is MDHEN and CDR2 is SYDVKM. The V end was cut by 4 bases, the J end by 4 bases, with 16 bases between. The length of the CDR3 is 15 residues. The CDR3 reads CASSSRITGLETQYF. The CDR3 DNA reads TGTGCCAGCAGTTCCAGAATTACAGGTTTAGAGACCCAGTACTTC. Full variable domain (remainder filled in from reference TRBV28 and TRBJ2-5): DVKVTQSSRYLVKRTGEKVFLECVQDMDHENMFWYRQDPGLGLRLIYFSYDVKMKEKGDIPEGYSVSREKKERFSLILESASTNQTSMYLCASSSRITGLETQYFGPGTRLLVL.

As DNA, the CDR3 is TGTGCCAGCTCACCACCGGCCATCTTGCATGAGCAGTTCTTC. Protein product: CASSPPAILHEQFF. The V and J genes are TRBV18 and TRBJ2-1; D is ambiguous. Germline V gene sequence: CDR1 KGHSH, CDR2 LQKENI. Trimming stripped 0 bases from V and 8 bases from J, with 11 bases between. The CDR3 is 14 amino acids.

The chain is built from TRBV14 and TRBJ2-5; no clear D. Germline CDR1 SGHDN, CDR2 FVKESK. V was shortened by 2 bases and J by 5 bases, with 12 bases between the two germline ends. This CDR3 comprises 14 residues. DNA of the CDR3: TGTGCCAGCAGCCAATTAACAAGCGTTGAGACCCAGTACTTC. Its protein product is CASSQLTSVETQYF.

The chain is built from TRBV21-1 and TRBJ1-1; TRBD1, the table's D call, lacks a check against the DNA. TRBV21-1 is tagged as a pseudogene. The length of the CDR3 is 14 residues. This chain's CDR3 is CASSPLGAGTEAFF. Here the CDR3 DNA reads TGTGCCAGCAGCCCACTGGGGGCCGGGACTGAAGCTTTCTTT.

V and J are TRBV2 and TRBJ2-2, with 9 bases fitting TRBD2. CDR3 length: 15 amino acids. Germline CDR1 SNHLY, CDR2 FYNNEI. With 9 bases clipped from V and 4 bases from J, the junction kept 9 bases outside the gene matches. This chain's CDR3 is CASHQRGAVTGELFF. In DNA form, the CDR3 reads TGTGCCAGTCACCAGCGGGGGGCCGTCACCGGGGAGCTGTTTTTT.

This clone was recorded a few times. The gene calls are TRBV2 and TRBJ1-1; D not resolved. V was shortened by 0 bases and J by 1 base, with 9 bases between the two germline ends. The germline V gene encodes CDR1 SNHLY and CDR2 FYNNEI. This CDR3 contains 15 residues. For the CDR3, the DNA is TGTGCCAGCAGTGAAGCGCTTCAGAAGAACACTGAAGCTTTCTTT. Residues: CASSEALQKNTEAFF. The full variable domain, its missing parts supplied by reference TRBV2 and TRBJ1-1, is EPEVTQTPSHQVTQMGQEVILRCVPISNHLYFYWYRQILGQKVEFLVSFYNNEISEKSEIFDDQFSVERPDGSNFTLKIRSTKLEDSAMYFCASSEALQKNTEAFFGQGTRLTVV.

The CDR3 DNA reads as TGTGCCAGCAGTGGCCCCAGCGGGGCCCAAGAGACCCAGTACTTC. This sequence encodes CASSGPSGAQETQYF. The chain links TRBV25-1 to TRBJ2-5, with 7 bases matching TRBD2. This CDR3 is 15 amino acids long. The J segment lost 1 base and the V segment lost 4 bases, leaving 6 bases of the junction unmatched. Germline CDR1 MGHDK, CDR2 SYGVNS. The complete variable domain, with remaining parts taken from reference TRBV25-1 and TRBJ2-5, reads EADIYQTPRYLVIGTGKKITLECSQTMGHDKMYWYQQDPGMELHLIHYSYGVNSTEKGDLSSESTVSRIRTEHFPLTLESARPSHTSQYLCASSGPSGAQETQYFGPGTRLLVL.

The chain links TRBV18 to TRBJ2-1, with 8 bases identical to TRBD2. CDR3 length: 15 amino acids. CDR1 and CDR2 from the germline V gene are KGHSH and LQKENI. V gave up 5 bases and J gave up 5 bases; unmatched junction bases: 8. CDR3 protein: CASSEIWGLDNEQFF. CDR3 sequence (DNA): TGTGCCAGCTCAGAAATATGGGGACTAGACAATGAGCAGTTCTTC.

This chain links TRBV5-1 with TRBJ2-3; a possible D gene is TRBD1 (5 bases). Trimming took off 0 bases at V and 0 bases at J, with 8 bases between the two ends. The CDR3 runs to 15 residues. Germline values: CDR1 SGHRS, CDR2 YFSETQ. The CDR3 DNA is TGCGCCAGCAGCTTGGACAGGCCTAGCACAGATACGCAGTATTTT. Protein product: CASSLDRPSTDTQYF.

The CDR3 DNA reads TGTGCCAGCAGCCCACTGCACCGGGACAGGGGGTATTTT. Residues: CASSPLHRDRGYF. The chain links TRBV6-6 to TRBJ2-3; 10 nucleotides agree with TRBD1. This CDR3 is built from 13 residues. Germline trimming cut 6 bases from V and 14 bases from J; bases unmatched to any gene: 11. CDR1 and CDR2 (germline): MNHNY, SVGAGI (reference sequence).

The rearrangement uses TRBV29-1 and TRBJ2-5, with 11 bases matching TRBD1. The V gene end was trimmed by 2 bases and the J gene end by 4 bases; junction bases not matched to a gene: 6. Per germline, CDR1 SQVTM and CDR2 ANQGSEA. The CDR3 consists of 15 residues. The CDR3 coding sequence is TGCAGCGTTGAATACGGGGGGACAGGGGGAGAGACCCAGTACTTC. Amino acid sequence: CSVEYGGTGGETQYF.

The rearrangement links TRBV18 to TRBJ1-5, with 8 bases lining up with TRBD1. Trimming took 4 bases from V and 6 from J; bases not matched to a gene: 8. This CDR3 has 15 residues. CDR1 and CDR2 from the germline V gene are KGHSH and LQKENI. CDR3 region: CASSQGQGLGQPQHF. CDR3 nucleotides: TGTGCCAGCTCACAAGGACAGGGTTTGGGTCAGCCCCAGCATTTT.

The genes are TRBV6-5 and TRBJ1-2; the D gene is possibly TRBD1 (6 bases). The CDR3 has 15 amino acids. Trimming took 5 bases from V and 2 from J, leaving 15 bases between them. CDR1 is MNHEY and CDR2 is SVGAGI in the germline V gene. As DNA, the CDR3 is TGTGCCAGCAGTCTCCGTGGGGGGGCCAACTATGGCTACACCTTC. It specifies CASSLRGGANYGYTF.

This chain joins TRBV7-9 and TRBJ2-7, with 7 nucleotides matching TRBD2. CDR3 size: 15 residues. CDR1 is SEHNR, CDR2 FQNEAQ, per germline (reference sequence). V shed 1 base and J 4 bases; nucleotides not matched to a gene: 7. The CDR3 bases are TGTGCCAGCAGCTTAGAGGCTAGCGGTACTTACGAGCAGTACTTC. Translation: CASSLEASGTYEQYF.

The rearrangement joins TRBV5-5 to TRBJ2-5; TRBD2 might be the D (5 bases). CDR1 and CDR2 from the germline V gene are SGHKS and YYEKEE (reference sequence). V lost 1 base, J lost 3 bases, and 10 bases lay in between. The length of the CDR3 is 14 residues. This CDR3 is CASSLSGLKETQYF. The CDR3, as DNA: TGTGCCAGCAGCTTGTCGGGGTTAAAAGAGACCCAGTACTTC.

The chain is built from TRBV7-2 and TRBJ2-5; 7 bases agree with TRBD1. Trimming at V came to 1 base and at J to 4 bases, leaving 6 bases not matched to a gene. The CDR3 is made up of 15 amino acids. CDR1 SGHTA and CDR2 FQGNSA come from the germline V gene. The CDR3 loop reads CASSLEYRGLETQYF. In DNA form, the CDR3 reads TGTGCCAGCAGCTTAGAATACAGGGGTTTAGAGACCCAGTACTTC.

This chain uses TRBV2 with TRBJ2-1; 9 nucleotides line up with TRBD2. Germline V gene data show CDR1 as SNHLY and CDR2 as FYNNEI. The V gene end was trimmed by 6 bases and the J gene end by 8 bases; junction bases not matched to a gene: 14. This CDR3 comprises 16 residues. In nucleotides, the CDR3 is TGTGCCAGCAGCCACCCAACCAGCGGGGGGTTTTATGAGCAGTTCTTC. Protein: CASSHPTSGGFYEQFF. The full variable domain, with the rest looked up from reference TRBV2 and TRBJ2-1, is EPEVTQTPSHQVTQMGQEVILRCVPISNHLYFYWYRQILGQKVEFLVSFYNNEISEKSEIFDDQFSVERPDGSNFTLKIRSTKLEDSAMYFCASSHPTSGGFYEQFFGPGTRLTVL.

This chain links TRBV9 with TRBJ2-7, with D tentatively TRBD2 (6 bases). Trimming removed 0 bases from V and 0 bases from J, with 13 bases in between. From germline, CDR1 is SGDLS and CDR2 YYNGEE. The CDR3 loop spans 16 amino acids. The DNA of the CDR3 is TGTGCCAGCAGCGTAGTCTGGGGGGTGAGCTCCTACGAGCAGTACTTC. Its translation is CASSVVWGVSSYEQYF.

This clone has just one count. The chain joins TRBV28 to TRBJ1-2; D unclear. CDR3 length: 14 residues. Trimming cost V 5 bases and J 7 bases, with 17 bases left between them. Germline V gene sequence: CDR1 MDHEN, CDR2 SYDVKM. CDR3 protein: CASSLTGRAAGYTF. The CDR3 DNA reads TGTGCCAGCAGTCTCACTGGGCGGGCGGCTGGCTACACCTTC.